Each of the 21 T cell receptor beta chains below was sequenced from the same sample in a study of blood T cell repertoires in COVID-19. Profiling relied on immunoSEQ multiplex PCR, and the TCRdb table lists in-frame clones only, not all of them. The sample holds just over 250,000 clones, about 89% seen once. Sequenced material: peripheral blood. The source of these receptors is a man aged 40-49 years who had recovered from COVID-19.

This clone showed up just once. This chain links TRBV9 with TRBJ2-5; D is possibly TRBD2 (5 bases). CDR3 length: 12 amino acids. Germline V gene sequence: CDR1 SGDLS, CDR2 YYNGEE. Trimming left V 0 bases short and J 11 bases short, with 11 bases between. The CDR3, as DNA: TGTGCCAGCAGCGTAGGCGATGAGGGACAGTACTTC. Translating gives CASSVGDEGQYF.

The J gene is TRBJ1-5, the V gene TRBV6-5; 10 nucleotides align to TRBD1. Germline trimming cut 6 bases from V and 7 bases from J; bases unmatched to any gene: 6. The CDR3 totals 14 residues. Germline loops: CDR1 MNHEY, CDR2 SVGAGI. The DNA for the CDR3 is TGTGCCAGCAGCCCGACAGGGGGCAGACAGCCCCAGCATTTT. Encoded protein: CASSPTGGRQPQHF.

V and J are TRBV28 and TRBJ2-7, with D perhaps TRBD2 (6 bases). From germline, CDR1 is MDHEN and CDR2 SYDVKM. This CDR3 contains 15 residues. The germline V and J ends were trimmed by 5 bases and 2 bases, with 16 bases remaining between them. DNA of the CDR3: TGTGCCAGCAGTCTTGGAGGGGTATTGACCTACGAGCAGTACTTC. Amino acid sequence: CASSLGGVLTYEQYF.

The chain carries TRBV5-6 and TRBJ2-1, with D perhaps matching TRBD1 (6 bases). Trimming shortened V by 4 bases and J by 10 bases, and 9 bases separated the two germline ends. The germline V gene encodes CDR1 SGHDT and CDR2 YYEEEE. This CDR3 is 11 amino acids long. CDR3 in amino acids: CASSAQGEQFF. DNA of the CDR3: TGTGCCAGCAGCGCCCAGGGGGAGCAGTTCTTC.

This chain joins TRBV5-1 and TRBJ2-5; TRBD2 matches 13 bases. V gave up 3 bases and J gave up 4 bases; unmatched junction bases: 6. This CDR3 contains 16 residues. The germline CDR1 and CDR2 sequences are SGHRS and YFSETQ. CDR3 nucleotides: TGCGCCAGCAGCTCGAGACTAGCGGGGGGTTCAGAGACCCAGTACTTC. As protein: CASSSRLAGGSETQYF.

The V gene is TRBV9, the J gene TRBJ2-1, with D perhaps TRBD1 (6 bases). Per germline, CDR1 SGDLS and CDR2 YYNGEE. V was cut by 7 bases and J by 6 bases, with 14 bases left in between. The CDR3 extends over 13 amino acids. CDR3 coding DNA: TGTGCCAGCCAGAATGAAGGGGGCAATGAGCAGTTCTTC. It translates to CASQNEGGNEQFF.

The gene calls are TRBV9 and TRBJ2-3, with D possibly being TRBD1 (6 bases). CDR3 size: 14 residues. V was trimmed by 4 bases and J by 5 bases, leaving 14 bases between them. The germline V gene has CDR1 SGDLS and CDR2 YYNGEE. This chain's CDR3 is CASSLQGFGDTQYF. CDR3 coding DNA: TGTGCCAGCAGCTTACAGGGTTTCGGAGATACGCAGTATTTT.

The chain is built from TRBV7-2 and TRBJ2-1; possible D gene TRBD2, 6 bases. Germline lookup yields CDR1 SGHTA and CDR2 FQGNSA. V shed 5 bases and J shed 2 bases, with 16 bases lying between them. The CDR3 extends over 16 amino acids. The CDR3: CASSPSSARTYNEQFF. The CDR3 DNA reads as TGTGCCAGCAGCCCTTCTAGCGCTCGCACCTACAATGAGCAGTTCTTC.

As DNA, the CDR3 is TGTGCCAGCAGCTTAGCGGTCACAGGCTACAATGAGCAGTTCTTC. Translated, it gives CASSLAVTGYNEQFF. The chain combines TRBV11-2 with TRBJ2-1; the D gene is possibly TRBD1 (5 bases). Trimming took 1 base from V and 3 from J, leaving 10 bases between them. This CDR3 is built from 15 residues. Per the germline V gene, CDR1 is SGHAT and CDR2 is FQNNGV. Complete variable domain (other parts from reference TRBV11-2 and TRBJ2-1): EAGVAQSPRYKIIEKRQSVAFWCNPISGHATLYWYQQILGQGPKLLIQFQNNGVVDDSQLPKDRFSAERLKGVDSTLKIQPAKLEDSAVYLCASSLAVTGYNEQFFGPGTRLTVL.

CDR3 nucleotides: TGTGCCACCACCCTCAACCACGGCAATGAGCAGTTCTTC. Translating gives CATTLNHGNEQFF. J is TRBJ2-1 and V is TRBV24-1; unclear D gene. The CDR3 consists of 13 residues. V gave up 8 bases and J gave up 6 bases, with 13 bases separating them. Germline lookup yields CDR1 KGHDR and CDR2 SFDVKD.

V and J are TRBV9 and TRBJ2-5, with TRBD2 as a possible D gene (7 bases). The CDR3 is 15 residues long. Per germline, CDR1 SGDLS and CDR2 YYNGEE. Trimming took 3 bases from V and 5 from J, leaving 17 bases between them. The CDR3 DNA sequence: TGTGCCAGCAGCGCCTCGGGGGGCGGAGGGGAGACCCAGTACTTC. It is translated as CASSASGGGGETQYF.

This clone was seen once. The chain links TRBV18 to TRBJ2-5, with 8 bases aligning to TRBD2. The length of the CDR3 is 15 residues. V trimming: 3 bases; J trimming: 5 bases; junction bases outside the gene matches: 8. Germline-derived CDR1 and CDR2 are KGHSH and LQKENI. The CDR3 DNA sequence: TGTGCCAGCTCACCCGGACGGGGGGGGCAGGAGACCCAGTACTTC. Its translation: CASSPGRGGQETQYF.

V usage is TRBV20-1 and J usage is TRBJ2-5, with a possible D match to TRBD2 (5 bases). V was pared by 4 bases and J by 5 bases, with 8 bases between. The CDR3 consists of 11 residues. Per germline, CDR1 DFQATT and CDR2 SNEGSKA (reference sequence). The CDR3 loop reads CSATRRETQYF. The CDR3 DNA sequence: TGCAGTGCTACGAGGAGGGAGACCCAGTACTTC.

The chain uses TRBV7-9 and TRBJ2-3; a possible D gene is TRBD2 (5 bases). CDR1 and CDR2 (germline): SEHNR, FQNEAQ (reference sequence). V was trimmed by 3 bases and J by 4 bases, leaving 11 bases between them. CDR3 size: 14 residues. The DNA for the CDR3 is TGTGCCAGCAGCTTCACGGGAACGGCAGATACGCAGTATTTT. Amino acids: CASSFTGTADTQYF.

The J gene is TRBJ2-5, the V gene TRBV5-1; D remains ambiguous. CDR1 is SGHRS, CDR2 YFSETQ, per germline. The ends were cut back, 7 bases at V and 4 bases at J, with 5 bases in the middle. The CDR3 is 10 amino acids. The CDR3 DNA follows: TGCGCCAGCCGAGGAGAGACCCAGTACTTC. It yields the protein CASRGETQYF.

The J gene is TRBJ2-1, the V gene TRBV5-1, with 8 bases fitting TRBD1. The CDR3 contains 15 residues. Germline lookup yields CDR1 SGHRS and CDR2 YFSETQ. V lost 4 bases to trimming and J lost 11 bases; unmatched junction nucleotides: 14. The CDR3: CASSPARQGRQQQFF. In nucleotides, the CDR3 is TGCGCCAGCAGCCCGGCTCGACAGGGGAGGCAACAGCAGTTCTTC.

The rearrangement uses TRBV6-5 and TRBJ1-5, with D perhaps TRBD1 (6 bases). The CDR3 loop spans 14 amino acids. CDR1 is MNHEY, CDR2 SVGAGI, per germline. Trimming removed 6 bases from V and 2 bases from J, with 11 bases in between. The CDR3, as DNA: TGTGCCAGCAGGGTAGCAGGGGGCAATCAGCCCCAGCATTTT. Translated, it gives CASRVAGGNQPQHF.

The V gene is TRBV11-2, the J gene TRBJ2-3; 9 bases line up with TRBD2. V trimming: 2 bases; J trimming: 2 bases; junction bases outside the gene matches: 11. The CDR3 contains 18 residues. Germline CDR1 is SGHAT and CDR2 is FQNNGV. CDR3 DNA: TGTGCCAGCAGCTTACCGATCACCGGGACTAGCCTCACAGATACGCAGTATTTT. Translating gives CASSLPITGTSLTDTQYF. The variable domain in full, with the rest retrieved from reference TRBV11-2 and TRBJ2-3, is EAGVAQSPRYKIIEKRQSVAFWCNPISGHATLYWYQQILGQGPKLLIQFQNNGVVDDSQLPKDRFSAERLKGVDSTLKIQPAKLEDSAVYLCASSLPITGTSLTDTQYFGPGTRLTVL.

CDR3 in DNA: TGTGCCAGCAGTTACGAGGGAGTACTCACCGGGGAGCTGTTTTTT. Protein product: CASSYEGVLTGELFF. V and J are TRBV6-6 and TRBJ2-2; a weak D match, TRBD2 (5 bases). Germline V CDR1 and CDR2: MNHNY, SVGAGI (reference sequence). V lost 2 bases and J lost 4, with 11 bases in between. The CDR3 consists of 15 residues.

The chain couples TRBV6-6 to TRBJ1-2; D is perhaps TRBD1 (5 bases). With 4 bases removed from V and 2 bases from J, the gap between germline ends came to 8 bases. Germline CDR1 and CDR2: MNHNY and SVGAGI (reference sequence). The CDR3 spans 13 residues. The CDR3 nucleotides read TGTGCCAGCAGTTTTGGACAAAACTATGGCTACACCTTC. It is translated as CASSFGQNYGYTF.

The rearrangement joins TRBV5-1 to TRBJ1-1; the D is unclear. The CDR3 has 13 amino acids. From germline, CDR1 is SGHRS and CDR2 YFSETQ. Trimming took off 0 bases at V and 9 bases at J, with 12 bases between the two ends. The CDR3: CASSLVTTKQAFF. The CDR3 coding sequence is TGCGCCAGCAGCTTGGTTACCACTAAACAAGCTTTCTTT.